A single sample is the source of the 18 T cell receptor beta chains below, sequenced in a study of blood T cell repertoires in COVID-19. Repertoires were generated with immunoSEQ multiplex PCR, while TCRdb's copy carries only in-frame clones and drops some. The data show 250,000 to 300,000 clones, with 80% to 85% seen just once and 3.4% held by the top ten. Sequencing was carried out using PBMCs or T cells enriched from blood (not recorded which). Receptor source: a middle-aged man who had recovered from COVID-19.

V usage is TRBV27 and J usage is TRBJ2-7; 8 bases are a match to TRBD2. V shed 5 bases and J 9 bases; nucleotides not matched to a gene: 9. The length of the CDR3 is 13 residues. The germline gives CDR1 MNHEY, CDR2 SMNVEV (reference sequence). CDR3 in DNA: TGTGCCAGCAGTACTATAGCGGGATCAGGGCAGTACTTC. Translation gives CASSTIAGSGQYF.

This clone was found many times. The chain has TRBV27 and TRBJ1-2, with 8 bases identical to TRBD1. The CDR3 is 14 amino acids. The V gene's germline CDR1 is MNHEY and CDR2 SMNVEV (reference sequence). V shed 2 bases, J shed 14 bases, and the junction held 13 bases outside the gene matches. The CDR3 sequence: CASSLMPRQGAITF. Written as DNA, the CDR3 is TGTGCCAGCAGTTTAATGCCGCGGCAGGGGGCTATAACCTTC.

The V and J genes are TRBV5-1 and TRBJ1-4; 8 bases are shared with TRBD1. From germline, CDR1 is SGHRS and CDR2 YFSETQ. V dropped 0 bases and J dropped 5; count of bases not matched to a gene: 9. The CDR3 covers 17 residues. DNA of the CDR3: TGCGCCAGCAGCTTGGGGCCAGGGGGCGCCATAAATGAAAAACTGTTTTTT. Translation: CASSLGPGGAINEKLFF.

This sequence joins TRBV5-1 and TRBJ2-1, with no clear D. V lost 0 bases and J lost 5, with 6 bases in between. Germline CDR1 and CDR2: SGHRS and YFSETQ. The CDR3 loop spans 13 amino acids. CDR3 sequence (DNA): TGCGCCAGCAGCTTGGGGCCCCACAATGAGCAGTTCTTC. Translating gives CASSLGPHNEQFF.

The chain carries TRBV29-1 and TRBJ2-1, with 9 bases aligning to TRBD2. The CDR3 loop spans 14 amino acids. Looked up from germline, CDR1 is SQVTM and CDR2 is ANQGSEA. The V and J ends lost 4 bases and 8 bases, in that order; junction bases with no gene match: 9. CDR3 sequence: CSVGGRGGGDEQFF. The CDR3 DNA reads TGCAGCGTTGGCGGGCGGGGGGGCGGCGATGAGCAGTTCTTC.

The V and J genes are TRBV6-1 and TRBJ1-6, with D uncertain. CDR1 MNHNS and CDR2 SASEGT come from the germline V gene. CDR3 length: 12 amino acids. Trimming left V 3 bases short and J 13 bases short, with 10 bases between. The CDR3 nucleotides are TGTGCCAGCAGTGAGGGCGTACTCCCCCTCCACTTT. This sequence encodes CASSEGVLPLHF.

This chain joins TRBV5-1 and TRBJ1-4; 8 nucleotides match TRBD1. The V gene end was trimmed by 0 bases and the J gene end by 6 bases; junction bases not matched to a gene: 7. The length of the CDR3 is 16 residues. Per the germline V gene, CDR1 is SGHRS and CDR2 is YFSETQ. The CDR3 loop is CASSLDPTGVDEKLFF. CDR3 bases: TGCGCCAGCAGCTTGGACCCGACAGGGGTGGATGAAAAACTGTTTTTT.

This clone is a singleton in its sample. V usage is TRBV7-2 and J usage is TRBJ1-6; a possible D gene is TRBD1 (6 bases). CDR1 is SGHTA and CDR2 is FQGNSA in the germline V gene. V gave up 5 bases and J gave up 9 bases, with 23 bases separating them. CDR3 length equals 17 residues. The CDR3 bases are TGTGCCAGCAGCCCCAAGCAGATGTTATTAGGGGGTTCACCCCTCCACTTT. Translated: CASSPKQMLLGGSPLHF.

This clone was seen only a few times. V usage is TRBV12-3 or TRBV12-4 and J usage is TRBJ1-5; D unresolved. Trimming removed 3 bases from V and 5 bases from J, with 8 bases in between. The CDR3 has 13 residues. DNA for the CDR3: TGTGCCAGCAGTTTCGGGGTCTATCAGCCCCAGCATTTT. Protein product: CASSFGVYQPQHF.

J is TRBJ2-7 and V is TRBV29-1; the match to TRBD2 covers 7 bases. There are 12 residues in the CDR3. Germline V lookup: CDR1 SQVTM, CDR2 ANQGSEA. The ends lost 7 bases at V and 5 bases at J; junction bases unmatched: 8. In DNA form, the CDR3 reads TGCAGCGGTCGGGGGGACGTGGACGAGCAGTACTTC. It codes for CSGRGDVDEQYF.

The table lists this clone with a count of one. DNA of the CDR3: TGTGCCAGTAGTATCGCTGGCACCTACGAGCAGTACTTC. Its translation is CASSIAGTYEQYF. The genes are TRBV19 and TRBJ2-7; D remains ambiguous. The germline gives CDR1 LNHDA, CDR2 SQIVND (reference sequence). Deletions cut 3 bases from V and 2 bases from J, with 8 bases between. This CDR3 spans 13 amino acids.

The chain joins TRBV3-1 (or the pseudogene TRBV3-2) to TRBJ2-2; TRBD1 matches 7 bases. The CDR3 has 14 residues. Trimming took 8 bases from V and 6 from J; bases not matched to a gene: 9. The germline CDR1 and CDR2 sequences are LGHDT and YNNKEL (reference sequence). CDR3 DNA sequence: TGTGCCAGCCTCGACAGAGGGGGCCCCGGGGAGCTGTTTTTT. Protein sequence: CASLDRGGPGELFF.

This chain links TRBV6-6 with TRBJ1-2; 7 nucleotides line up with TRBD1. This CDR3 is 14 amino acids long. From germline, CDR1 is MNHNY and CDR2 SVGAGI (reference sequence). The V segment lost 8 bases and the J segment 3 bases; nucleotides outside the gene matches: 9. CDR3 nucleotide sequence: TGTGCCAGCCGACGGGACAGCTCCGACTATGGCTACACCTTC. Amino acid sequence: CASRRDSSDYGYTF.

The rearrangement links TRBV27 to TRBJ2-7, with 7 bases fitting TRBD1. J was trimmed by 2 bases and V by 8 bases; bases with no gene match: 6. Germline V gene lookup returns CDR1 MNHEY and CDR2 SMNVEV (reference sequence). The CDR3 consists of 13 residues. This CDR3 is CASRRQGAYEQYF. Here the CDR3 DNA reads TGTGCCAGCCGCAGACAGGGCGCCTACGAGCAGTACTTC.

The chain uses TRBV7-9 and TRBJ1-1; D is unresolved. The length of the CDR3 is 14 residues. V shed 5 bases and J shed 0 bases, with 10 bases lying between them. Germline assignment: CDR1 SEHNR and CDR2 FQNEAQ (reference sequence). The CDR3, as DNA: TGTGCCAGCAGCCCGGGCGGGGTGAACACTGAAGCTTTCTTT. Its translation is CASSPGGVNTEAFF.

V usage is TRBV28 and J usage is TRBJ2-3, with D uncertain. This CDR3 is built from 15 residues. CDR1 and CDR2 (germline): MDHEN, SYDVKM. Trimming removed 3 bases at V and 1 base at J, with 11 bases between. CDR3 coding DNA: TGTGCCAGCAGTTTCTATTCGGCGGGCACAGATACGCAGTATTTT. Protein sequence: CASSFYSAGTDTQYF.

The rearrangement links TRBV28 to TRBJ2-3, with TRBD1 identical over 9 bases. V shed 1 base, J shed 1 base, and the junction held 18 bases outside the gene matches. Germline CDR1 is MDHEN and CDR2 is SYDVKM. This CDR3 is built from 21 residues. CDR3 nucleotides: TGTGCCAGCAGTTTATTCGCACAGGGGGCTGTATCAATCAAACGCACAGATACGCAGTATTTT. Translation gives CASSLFAQGAVSIKRTDTQYF. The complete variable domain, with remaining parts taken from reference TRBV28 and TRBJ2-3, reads DVKVTQSSRYLVKRTGEKVFLECVQDMDHENMFWYRQDPGLGLRLIYFSYDVKMKEKGDIPEGYSVSREKKERFSLILESASTNQTSMYLCASSLFAQGAVSIKRTDTQYFGPGTRLTVL.

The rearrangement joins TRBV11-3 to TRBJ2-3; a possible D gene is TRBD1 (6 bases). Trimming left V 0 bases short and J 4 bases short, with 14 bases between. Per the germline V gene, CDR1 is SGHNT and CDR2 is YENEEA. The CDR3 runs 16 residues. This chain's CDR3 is CASSLDGRGNADTQYF. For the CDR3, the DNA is TGTGCCAGCAGCTTAGACGGCAGGGGAAACGCAGATACGCAGTATTTT.